One sample yielded the 2 T cell receptor beta chains listed below, sequenced in a study of CD8+ T cells in alopecia areata. RNA, once extracted, was reverse transcribed into cDNA for use as the sequencing template. Assay: immunoSEQ multiplex PCR; the TCRdb copy retains only in-frame clones and omits some. The data contain under 350,000 clones, 58% of them seen just once; the ten biggest clones take up about 1.7%. Treatment here: oral pan-JAK inhibitor, 5-10 mg twice daily. The starting material was CD4+ T cells sorted from blood, obtained at week 24, from a patient treated with tofacitinib. The receptors originated from a human donor with alopecia areata.

The chain couples TRBV5-4 to TRBJ1-1; 7 nucleotides align to TRBD1. Germline-derived CDR1 and CDR2 are SGHNT and YYREEE (reference sequence). The length of the CDR3 is 14 residues. With 2 bases clipped from V and 0 bases from J, the junction kept 1 base outside the gene matches. The CDR3 coding sequence is TGTGCCAGCAGCTTAGGGGGCCTGAACACTGAAGCTTTCTTT. It translates to CASSLGGLNTEAFF.

This clone was picked up a small number of times. V gene TRBV23-1 combines with J gene TRBJ2-5, with a weak D call TRBD2 (5 bases). TRBV23-1 is given ORF status, its function remaining uncertain. Trimming left V 2 bases short and J 5 bases short, with 15 bases between. CDR3 size: 15 residues. In nucleotides, the CDR3 is TGCGCCAGCAGTCAAAGGGCACGGGATGGGGAGACCCAGTACTTC. Protein product: CASSQRARDGETQYF.